What follows describes a single TCR beta chain. No antigen is known for it. Nothing much larger sits one base from this clone, and base qualities are not available. In the prospective study, participants were about 18 to 100 years old, resided in about two dozen geographic areas of the United States, and were enrolled through a virtual design. Cohort assignment in the prospective study relied on participant-reported clinical history from a screening survey and a study questionnaire. ImmuneRACE Cohort 3 recovered participants were defined by two consecutive negative NP/OP PCR tests, healthcare professional clearance, or symptom resolution. In the prospective study, mobile phlebotomists collected whole blood, serum and a nasopharyngeal or oropharyngeal swab from each participant. Over a roughly 2-month period, participants in the prospective study had the option of providing additional blood draws and questionnaires. Prospective study blood samples were shipped either frozen or at room temperature before DNA extraction.

The immunoSEQ Assay, a bias-controlled multiplex PCR, was used to amplify TCRbeta CDR3 regions from genomic DNA. Per the original workflow: The number of nucleated cells in each sample was estimated from the amplification of reference gene primers within the assay. To quantify the absolute abundance of each unique TCRbeta CDR3 rearrangement, sequence reads were collapsed and filtered. Productive Simpson clonality was computed per sample as the square root of Simpson's diversity index over productive rearrangements. The source is immuneACCESS, and TCRdb retained only in-frame sequences with V and J called. Part of the clones is not carried over; for the studies checked, unresolved V genes explain less than half of this, and the remainder is unexplained. V and J calls and clone size are as listed in that table; D and trimming were resolved from the DNA. This sample comprises about 240,000 clones, about 89% of them detected only once. Together, the top ten hold around 4% of the sample.

CDR3 length: 14 amino acids, cysteine to phenylalanine. Only CDR3 DNA remains: 42 bases, in frame from the first base. As encoded in the germline V gene, CDR1 is MDHEN while CDR2 is SYDVKM. V was cut back by 5 bases and J by 9 bases, leaving a gap of 17 bases between them. These data are taken from a study of blood T cell repertoires in COVID-19 (dated by TCRdb to 2020 to 2022). With regard to the full study: The collaborator samples originated in the United States, Italy and Spain and spanned the acute and convalescent phases of COVID-19. Subjects who had been exposed to COVID-19, were actively infected with it, or had recovered from it provided the deeply sampled blood TCRbeta repertoires that made up the dataset. The prospective study material was composed of cDNA or gDNA derived from T cells, B-cell-depleted T cells, or PBMCs. Where HLA class I and class II types were available, the types were taken from metadata supplied by the sample provider, not from assay-based typing. The sample metadata nearly always contained a de-identified subject ID, COVID-19 status, age in years and sex. Samples were obtained from the ongoing ImmuneRACE study (first 160 participants) and from over a thousand subjects provided by 6 global collaborators. The repertoires were released in a freely available public database meant as a resource for research on the immune response to SARS-CoV-2. Broader findings and caveats from the paper: Clinical and demographic metadata were provided uncurated, with the amount varying by source and participant.

This clonotype was sampled from a woman aged 25 to 39 who had recovered from COVID-19. The sequencing sample was made of PBMCs or T cells enriched from blood (not recorded which). The chain links TRBV28 with TRBJ2-1; tentative D gene TRBD2, with 6 bases matching. The bases are TGTGCCAGCAGTCCCCCGGGGGTGCCCAGTGAGCAGTTCTTC. The translation is CASSPPGVPSEQFF.